A single sample is the source of the 5 T cell receptor beta chains below, sequenced in a study of Ad26.COV2.S vaccination and SARS-CoV-2 variants (dated by TCRdb to 2020 to 2023). The library was generated by the immunoSEQ multiplex PCR assay. TCRdb took over this immuneACCESS table, retaining in-frame rearrangements with V and J assigned. Such tables are incomplete; in checked studies, under half of the missing clones stem from an unresolved V gene, and the remainder is unexplained. Recorded for this sample are hundreds of thousands of clones; about 93% of them occurred a single time. The top ten clones comprise more than 9% of the sample. In light of the paper, this sample's treatment or condition label describes: some 19 received Ad26.COV2.S at low or high dose, single or two shots; roughly 5 received placebo; per-sample allocation not given. For vaccine and placebo recipients, the sequenced repertoires came from samples collected on day 63 after the first injection.

Sequencing was performed on peripheral blood, taken in a trial of Ad26.COV2.S vaccine versus placebo. All receptors come from a person between 18 and 60 years old who received the Ad26.COV2.S COVID-19 vaccine or a placebo.

The chain has TRBV28 and TRBJ2-7; 9 nucleotides line up with TRBD1. Trimming removed 1 base from V and 12 bases from J; junction bases left unmatched: 4. The germline V gene has CDR1 MDHEN and CDR2 SYDVKM. The length of the CDR3 is 12 residues. The CDR3 region has the DNA TGTGCCAGCAGTTTATTCCCGACAGGGGGGTACTTC. Translating it yields CASSLFPTGGYF.

The chain joins TRBV25-1 to TRBJ1-1, with unresolved D. In germline, CDR1 is MGHDK, CDR2 SYGVNS. The CDR3 has 14 amino acids. Trimming shortened V by 4 bases and J by 1 base, and 10 bases separated the two germline ends. CDR3 in DNA: TGTGCCAGCAGTGCGGCTGGAGGGAACACTGAAGCTTTCTTT. The encoded protein is CASSAAGGNTEAFF. Variable domain in full (rest from reference TRBV25-1 and TRBJ1-1): EADIYQTPRYLVIGTGKKITLECSQTMGHDKMYWYQQDPGMELHLIHYSYGVNSTEKGDLSSESTVSRIRTEHFPLTLESARPSHTSQYLCASSAAGGNTEAFFGQGTRLTVV.

The rearrangement uses TRBV28 and TRBJ2-1; 8 nucleotides match TRBD2. The CDR3 contains 15 residues. Germline V gene data show CDR1 as MDHEN and CDR2 as SYDVKM. V shed 3 bases, J shed 3 bases, and the junction held 4 bases outside the gene matches. The CDR3: CASSFAREVYNEQFF. Here the CDR3 DNA reads TGTGCCAGCAGTTTTGCGCGGGAGGTCTACAATGAGCAGTTCTTC.

The genes are TRBV19 and TRBJ2-7, with 11 nucleotides matching TRBD2. Germline V lookup: CDR1 LNHDA, CDR2 SQIVND (reference sequence). This CDR3 comprises 16 residues. The ends lost 5 bases at V and 2 bases at J; junction bases unmatched: 8. The CDR3 nucleotides read TGTGCCAGTAGTGTTCAACTAGCGGGAGTCCCCTACGAGCAGTACTTC. Translation: CASSVQLAGVPYEQYF.

The CDR3 coding sequence is TGTGCCAGCAGCGGAGAGACCCAGTACTTC. This gives the protein CASSGETQYF. V usage is TRBV9 and J usage is TRBJ2-5, with D unclear. The CDR3 extends over 10 amino acids. The germline gives CDR1 SGDLS, CDR2 YYNGEE. Trimming removed 3 bases from V and 4 bases from J, with 1 base in between.